Reported below is one T cell receptor beta chain. V was shortened by 0 bases and J by 7 bases, with 13 bases between the two germline ends. The CDR3 consists of 14 residues. Germline CDR1 is SGHRS and CDR2 is YFSETQ. This sample is drawn from a study of blood T cell repertoires in COVID-19. Study background: Samples taken during acute and convalescent COVID-19 were collected in the United States, Italy and Spain.

Sequenced by immunoSEQ multiplex PCR; TCRdb stores in-frame clones only, minus some. The data contain about 130,000 clones, approximately 86% of them singletons. This chain connects TRBV5-1 to TRBJ1-2, with D possibly TRBD1 on 5 matching bases. Sequencing used peripheral blood. The origin of this receptor is a woman aged 45 to 65 who had recovered from COVID-19. The CDR3 coding sequence is TGCGCCAGCAGCTTGGGTTCAGGGTCCATTGGCTACACCTTC. Amino acid sequence: CASSLGSGSIGYTF.